A single sample gave rise to the 17 T cell receptor beta chains below, sequenced in a study of cytomegalovirus exposure and HLA in healthy donors. Vbeta (60) and Jbeta (13) primers were used in the PCR. Method: immunoSEQ multiplex PCR; TCRdb's copy keeps in-frame clones and lacks some. The table lists roughly 140,000 clones, around three quarters of them singletons, with about 1.8% in the top ten. The sample taken for sequencing was PBMCs. These receptors were obtained from a woman aged 40-49 years in good health and CMV-seronegative.

The chain uses TRBV6-1 and TRBJ2-5, with D possibly being TRBD1 (6 bases). V dropped 1 base and J dropped 5 bases, with 17 bases sitting between them. The length of the CDR3 is 16 residues. Germline CDR1 MNHNS, CDR2 SASEGT. The CDR3 sequence is CASSEVGWGLGETQYF. The CDR3 DNA follows: TGTGCCAGCAGTGAAGTCGGATGGGGGCTAGGGGAGACCCAGTACTTC.

Notes on this clone: The junction and the germline gene differ at one end; a read error may be behind it. The chain employs TRBV18 and TRBJ1-2; D not resolved. CDR3 size: 13 residues. The V gene's germline CDR1 is KGHSH and CDR2 LQKENI. This CDR3 reads CASSPGGRYQDFF. The CDR3 region has the DNA TGTGCCAGCTCCCCAGGTGGGAGGTACCAAGACTTCTTC.

The chain uses TRBV5-1 and TRBJ2-7; 9 bases match TRBD1. The trim removed 2 bases at V and 7 bases at J, leaving 7 bases unmatched. The CDR3 spans 14 residues. The germline V gene encodes CDR1 SGHRS and CDR2 YFSETQ. DNA for the CDR3: TGCGCCAGCAGCTTAACAGGGGGCATTCTGGAGCAGTACTTC. It encodes CASSLTGGILEQYF.

The chain joins TRBV4-1 to TRBJ2-1; TRBD2 matches at 14 bases. With 3 bases clipped from V and 1 base from J, the junction kept 5 bases outside the gene matches. Germline loops: CDR1 MGHRA, CDR2 YSYEKL. The CDR3 sequence is 18 residues long. In DNA form, the CDR3 reads TGCGCCAGCAGCCACCCCCGGACTAGCGGGGGGTCCTACAATGAGCAGTTCTTC. Translation: CASSHPRTSGGSYNEQFF.

The rearrangement links TRBV29-1 to TRBJ1-1, with D possibly matching TRBD1 (6 bases). The CDR3 spans 12 residues. V was clipped by 1 base and J by 7 bases, with 10 bases between them. Germline CDR1 and CDR2: SQVTM and ANQGSEA. In DNA form, the CDR3 reads TGCAGCGTTGAAGGGACAGTAGTTGAAGCTTTCTTT. As protein: CSVEGTVVEAFF.

The chain recombines TRBV27 with TRBJ2-3, with a weak D call TRBD2 (6 bases). Germline V gene data show CDR1 as MNHEY and CDR2 as SMNVEV (reference sequence). CDR3 length: 15 amino acids. The germline V and J ends were trimmed by 3 bases and 6 bases, with 16 bases remaining between them. CDR3 coding DNA: TGTGCCAGCAGTTTGTTTTCCCGCGGGACGGATACGCAGTATTTT. It encodes CASSLFSRGTDTQYF.

V and J are TRBV30 and TRBJ1-2; no definite D call. CDR1 is GTSNPN and CDR2 is SVGIG in the germline V gene (reference sequence). The CDR3 runs to 10 residues. The V gene lost 4 bases and the J gene lost 4 bases, with 4 bases spanning the gap. In nucleotides, the CDR3 is TGTGCCTGGAAGCGCTATGGCTACACCTTC. This codes for CAWKRYGYTF.

V gene TRBV16 combines with J gene TRBJ1-5; tentative D call: TRBD1 (5 bases). V was pared by 2 bases and J by 7 bases, with 21 bases between. The CDR3 has 17 amino acids. Looked up from germline, CDR1 is KGHSY and CDR2 is FQNENV. The CDR3 loop is CASSQEQSRVKSQPQHF. DNA of the CDR3: TGTGCCAGCAGCCAAGAACAATCCAGGGTAAAAAGCCAGCCCCAGCATTTT.

This chain links TRBV11-2 with TRBJ1-4; the D is unclear. Per the germline V gene, CDR1 is SGHAT and CDR2 is FQNNGV. CDR3 length: 16 residues. V shed 5 bases and J shed 4 bases, with 17 bases lying between them. The CDR3 reads CASSPRPGFSNEKLFF. CDR3 in DNA: TGTGCCAGCAGCCCAAGACCGGGTTTTAGTAATGAAAAACTGTTTTTT.

J is TRBJ2-1 and V is TRBV11-3; TRBD1 aligns across 7 bases. Germline V CDR1 and CDR2: SGHNT, YENEEA. J was trimmed by 0 bases and V by 4 bases; bases with no gene match: 6. CDR3 length: 16 amino acids. CDR3 protein: CASSSPGTASYNEQFF. CDR3 coding DNA: TGTGCCAGCAGCTCACCCGGGACAGCCTCCTACAATGAGCAGTTCTTC.

The chain recombines TRBV27 with TRBJ1-5, with D unclear. The CDR3 runs to 13 residues. Trimming stripped 6 bases from V and 6 bases from J, with 12 bases between. Germline V lookup: CDR1 MNHEY, CDR2 SMNVEV (reference sequence). The CDR3: CASSTAGGQPQHF. DNA for the CDR3: TGTGCCAGCAGCACAGCGGGTGGTCAGCCCCAGCATTTT.

About this clone itself: One end of the junction fails to match germline, which may point to a read error. The J gene is TRBJ1-4, the V gene TRBV7-9; TRBD1 is a possible D gene (5 bases). Germline V gene data show CDR1 as SEHNR and CDR2 as FQNEAQ (reference sequence). The CDR3 sequence is 15 residues long. For the CDR3, the DNA is TGTTCCAGCAGCCCATTCGGGGGAGATAATGAAAAACTGTTTTTT. It is translated as CSSSPFGGDNEKLFF. The complete variable domain, with remaining parts taken from reference TRBV7-9 and TRBJ1-4, reads DTGVSQNPRHKITKRGQNVTFRCDPISEHNRLYWYRQTLGQGPEFLTYFQNEAQLEKSRLLSDRFSAERPKGSFSTLEIQRTEQGDSAMYLCSSSPFGGDNEKLFFGSGTQLSVL.

This clone was found once. This chain uses TRBV5-1 with TRBJ1-1; 8 bases line up with TRBD1. The CDR3 contains 13 residues. Germline V gives CDR1 SGHRS, CDR2 YFSETQ. The V and J ends lost 1 base and 8 bases, in that order; junction bases with no gene match: 4. The CDR3 sequence: CASSLRGQGEAFF. In DNA, the CDR3 is TGCGCCAGCAGCTTGCGAGGACAGGGAGAAGCTTTCTTT.

The chain is built from TRBV11-2 and TRBJ2-4; D gene unclear. V shed 5 bases and J shed 0 bases, with 20 bases lying between them. CDR3 length: 18 residues. CDR1 and CDR2 (germline): SGHAT, FQNNGV. CDR3 DNA sequence: TGTGCCAGCAGCCTAACCCCTACCCCTGAGTCAGCCAAAAACATTCAGTACTTC. As protein: CASSLTPTPESAKNIQYF.

This sequence joins TRBV15 and TRBJ2-5; D may be TRBD2 (5 bases). The CDR3 extends over 11 amino acids. The germline V gene encodes CDR1 LNHNV and CDR2 YYDKDF (reference sequence). Trimming took 7 bases from V and 5 from J, leaving 8 bases between them. CDR3 region: CATKRGETQYF. The CDR3, as DNA: TGTGCCACCAAGCGAGGGGAGACCCAGTACTTC.

The chain couples TRBV6-5 to TRBJ2-7; maybe TRBD2 (7 bases). Germline V gives CDR1 MNHEY, CDR2 SVGAGI. The CDR3 has 12 amino acids. Trimming removed 5 bases at V and 6 bases at J, with 11 bases between. CDR3 coding DNA: TGTGCCAGCAGTCGCGGGGGCGTCGAGCAGTACTTC. This encodes CASSRGGVEQYF.

The V and J genes are TRBV20-1 and TRBJ2-1, with D perhaps matching TRBD2 (5 bases). The V end lost 7 bases, the J end lost 12 bases, and 16 bases lay between the germline ends. From germline, CDR1 is DFQATT and CDR2 SNEGSKA (reference sequence). There are 11 residues in the CDR3. CDR3 sequence reads: CSGEYNEGQFF. In DNA, the CDR3 is TGCAGTGGGGAATACAATGAGGGGCAGTTCTTC.